This TCR beta chain was recovered during a study of human T cells and chemical hapten exposure. Study overall: Investigators sensitized around 2 cm by around 2 cm of upper inner arm skin with 2% DPC. Enrolled patients were predominantly female and had alopecia areata, totalis or universalis.

As to time point: pre-sensitization, week 0. This sample's treatment: therapeutic diphenylcyclopropenone sensitization with weekly scalp DPC. Source study methods: Sample TCR totals centred on a median of around 96,000, ranging about 20,000 to 700,000. A single record per CDR3 protein comes from TCRdb applying MiXCR to the RACE reads. The V and J calls and clone size are TCRdb's, not the authors'. The profile covers some 38,000 distinct CDR3 sequences, with approximately 7.6% appearing a single time and 1% to 1.5% taken by the ten largest. The CDR3 has 15 amino acids. Trimming took off 4 bases at V and 4 bases at J, with 15 bases between the two ends. Germline CDR1 reads SGHVS; CDR2 reads FQNEAQ. This clonotype was counted ten times or more.

The V gene is TRBV7-8, the J gene TRBJ2-3, with D tentatively TRBD1 or TRBD2 (5 bases each). The clonotype was recovered from a woman aged 45-59 years with alopecia areata. Some clones in this sample may be carry-over from other donors' samples. The sample was whole blood, taken in connection with sensitization to the hapten diphenylcyclopropenone (DPC). CDR3 residues: CASSSWGMLSDTQYF. The CDR3 DNA is TGTGCCAGCAGCTCCTGGGGGATGCTTTCAGATACGCAGTATTTT.